This T cell receptor (beta chain) emerged from a study of OX40 agonist ivuxolimab in advanced cancers. Repertoires were generated with immunoSEQ multiplex PCR, while TCRdb's copy carries only in-frame clones and drops some. The sample holds fewer than 85,000 clones, 85% to 95% seen once. CDR1 is SGHNT, CDR2 YYREEE, per germline (reference sequence). J was trimmed by 5 bases and V by 3 bases; bases with no gene match: 6. The CDR3 is made up of 14 amino acids. Researchers took blood at baseline, on cycle 4 day 1, and on cycle 7 day 1. Sequences were derived from CD4+ or CD8+ T cells sorted from blood, sampled in a trial of the OX40 agonist ivuxolimab. The clonotype originates from an adult with an advanced solid tumor such as melanoma, head and neck, liver or kidney cancer. J is TRBJ1-2 and V is TRBV5-4; TRBD1 matches 8 bases. The CDR3 nucleotides read TGTGCCAGCAGCTGGACAGGGACAGGATATGGCTACACCTTC. It codes for CASSWTGTGYGYTF.